The 12 T cell receptor beta chains in this list originate from one sample, sequenced in a study of T cells in Graves' hyperthyroidism and ophthalmopathy. The CDR3 regions of TCR beta were amplified from RNA transcripts. In the first-round RT-PCR of the TCR CDR3, the HTBI primer set was used. One entry per CDR3 protein results from TCRdb running MiXCR on the multiplex PCR reads. The sample holds about 300,000 distinct CDR3 sequences, roughly 15% seen once. The sample consisted of blood. The receptors here all came from a middle-aged woman with Graves' hyperthyroidism.

V is TRBV5-5 and J is TRBJ2-1; 7 nucleotides line up with TRBD2. This CDR3 is 13 amino acids long. From germline, CDR1 is SGHKS and CDR2 YYEKEE (reference sequence). The V and J ends lost 4 bases and 9 bases, in that order; junction bases with no gene match: 7. The CDR3 protein is CASSGLGDREQFF. The DNA for the CDR3 is TGTGCCAGCAGCGGACTAGGAGACCGTGAGCAGTTCTTC.

This clonotype occurred many times. A much larger clone differs by one base, so this may be a read error. The V call is TRBV6-1, the J call TRBJ1-1; D remains ambiguous. Germline CDR1 MNHNS, CDR2 SASEGT. The CDR3 loop spans 12 amino acids. Trimming took 4 bases from V and 1 from J, leaving 4 bases between them. The CDR3 DNA reads as TGTGCCAGCAGTGCAGGGAACACTGAAGCTTTCTTT. It encodes CASSAGNTEAFF.

Notes on this clonotype: This clone may be a read error of a much larger clone one base away. No conserved phenylalanine or tryptophan is present at the end of the CDR3, so a read error is the likely explanation. The rearrangement links TRBV27 to TRBJ1-2; D uncertain. The V end lost 4 bases, the J end lost 0 bases, and 6 bases lay between the germline ends. CDR1 MNHEY and CDR2 SMNVEV come from the germline V gene (reference sequence). The CDR3 runs 13 residues. This CDR3 reads CASSSSANYGYTL. The DNA of the CDR3 is TGTGCCAGCAGTTCCTCAGCTAACTATGGCTACACCCTC.

In this sample, this clonotype turned up a few times. The chain's CDR3 is CSAATGGFSYEQYF. The CDR3 bases are TGCAGTGCCGCGACAGGGGGCTTCTCCTACGAGCAGTACTTC. The genes are TRBV20-1 and TRBJ2-7, with TRBD1 matching over 10 bases. V dropped 6 bases and J dropped 0; count of bases not matched to a gene: 5. CDR3 length equals 14 residues. CDR1 DFQATT and CDR2 SNEGSKA come from the germline V gene (reference sequence).

This clonotype was counted many times. CDR3 DNA sequence: TGTGCCAGCAGTTCCGACTACGAGCAGTACTTC. Its protein product is CASSSDYEQYF. This rearrangement joins TRBV27 to TRBJ2-7; D is ambiguous. Between the trimmed V and J ends, which lost 4 bases and 3 bases, there was a span of 4 bases. CDR1 is MNHEY, CDR2 SMNVEV, per germline (reference sequence). The CDR3 is 11 amino acids.

This clonotype has at least ten counts. The chain has TRBV12-3 or TRBV12-4 and TRBJ2-5, with D maybe TRBD1 (5 bases). The CDR3 covers 13 residues. The ends were cut back, 5 bases at V and 2 bases at J, with 9 bases in the middle. The CDR3 loop reads CASSIRQQETQYF. CDR3 nucleotides: TGTGCCAGCAGTATTAGACAGCAAGAGACCCAGTACTTC.

About this clonotype itself: A much larger clone is a single base away; this may be a read error. The chain carries TRBV27 and TRBJ2-1, with 7 bases that match TRBD2. Germline CDR1 is MNHEY and CDR2 is SMNVEV (reference sequence). Germline trimming cut 5 bases from V and 7 bases from J; bases unmatched to any gene: 5. This CDR3 has 13 amino acids. The CDR3 loop is CASSRTRPNEQFF. CDR3 bases: TGTGCCAGCAGTAGGACTAGACCTAATGAGCAGTTCTTC.

The V gene is TRBV4-1, the J gene TRBJ1-5; 8 bases match TRBD1. The germline CDR1 and CDR2 sequences are MGHRA and YSYEKL. J was trimmed by 5 bases and V by 4 bases; bases with no gene match: 13. The CDR3 has 17 amino acids. The CDR3 nucleotides read TGCGCCAGCAGCCGACTCGCCCAGGGGGCGCGGTATCAGCCCCAGCATTTT. It encodes CASSRLAQGARYQPQHF.

This clonotype was detected ten times or more. This sequence joins TRBV2 and TRBJ2-5, with D possibly TRBD1 on 5 matching bases. Per germline, CDR1 SNHLY and CDR2 FYNNEI. The ends were cut back, 5 bases at V and 1 base at J, with 17 bases in the middle. The CDR3 runs 16 residues. The CDR3 reads CASSSGHAMIQETQYF. CDR3 bases: TGTGCCAGCAGTTCTGGACACGCGATGATCCAAGAGACCCAGTACTTC.

In this sample, this clonotype turned up many times. The chain couples TRBV28 to TRBJ2-1; TRBD2 matches at 9 bases. The V and J ends lost 8 bases and 10 bases, in that order; junction bases with no gene match: 15. The CDR3 is 15 residues long. Germline values: CDR1 MDHEN, CDR2 SYDVKM. Here the CDR3 reads CASGLLAGSIREQFF. Here the CDR3 DNA reads TGTGCCAGCGGATTACTAGCGGGTTCAATCAGGGAGCAGTTCTTC.

Ten or more counts support this clonotype. The V and J genes are TRBV28 and TRBJ1-1; 9 bases are shared with TRBD1. The V and J ends lost 5 bases and 1 base, in that order; junction bases with no gene match: 8. CDR3 size: 16 residues. Germline V gives CDR1 MDHEN, CDR2 SYDVKM. CDR3 in DNA: TGTGCCAGCAGTCAGGGACAGGGAAGCGGGAACACTGAAGCTTTCTTT. Translated: CASSQGQGSGNTEAFF. Based on the CDR3 plus reference TRBV28 and TRBJ1-1, the full variable domain is DVKVTQSSRYLVKRTGEKVFLECVQDMDHENMFWYRQDPGLGLRLIYFSYDVKMKEKGDIPEGYSVSREKKERFSLILESASTNQTSMYLCASSQGQGSGNTEAFFGQGTRLTVV.

This clonotype was detected ten times or more. The gene calls are TRBV19 and TRBJ1-1; D not certain. Trimming removed 1 base at V and 0 bases at J, with 9 bases between. Looked up from germline, CDR1 is LNHDA and CDR2 is SQIVND (reference sequence). This CDR3 has 15 amino acids. Written as DNA, the CDR3 is TGTGCCAGTAGTATAGCGGGTTCCATGAACACTGAAGCTTTCTTT. This sequence encodes CASSIAGSMNTEAFF.